Here is one T cell receptor (beta chain) with its context. Its cognate antigen is unknown. The CDR3 regions of TCR beta were amplified from RNA transcripts. A set of HTBI primers served as the primers for a first-round RT-PCR of the TCR CDR3. TCRdb recomputed calls from the multiplex PCR reads with MiXCR, one row per CDR3 protein. This table holds around 540,000 distinct CDR3 sequences, roughly 16% found once. Ophthalmopathy in the patients scored at least 3 on Clinical Activity Score and at least 4 on NOSPECS grade, lasting under 3 months. Patients with uncontrolled infections, other autoimmune diseases, pregnancy or lactation were excluded. The authors took PBMCs from 10 ml fresh peripheral blood. The data originate from a study of T cells in Graves' hyperthyroidism and ophthalmopathy. Study outcomes and limitations: Among clonotypes expanded in thyroid above 0.001, most were also found in blood.

Germline V gives CDR1 ENHRY, CDR2 SYGVKD. CDR3 length: 12 residues. What was sequenced was blood. The rearrangement uses TRBV10-3 and TRBJ2-7, with D perhaps matching TRBD1 (6 bases). The J call may be in error: the DNA end matches TRBJ2-1 better. The sequence was obtained from a woman in her twenties or thirties with Graves' ophthalmopathy. The CDR3 nucleotides read TGTGCCACCGGTGGGGGCTCCTACGAGCAGTTCTTC. Translating it yields CATGGGSYEQFF.